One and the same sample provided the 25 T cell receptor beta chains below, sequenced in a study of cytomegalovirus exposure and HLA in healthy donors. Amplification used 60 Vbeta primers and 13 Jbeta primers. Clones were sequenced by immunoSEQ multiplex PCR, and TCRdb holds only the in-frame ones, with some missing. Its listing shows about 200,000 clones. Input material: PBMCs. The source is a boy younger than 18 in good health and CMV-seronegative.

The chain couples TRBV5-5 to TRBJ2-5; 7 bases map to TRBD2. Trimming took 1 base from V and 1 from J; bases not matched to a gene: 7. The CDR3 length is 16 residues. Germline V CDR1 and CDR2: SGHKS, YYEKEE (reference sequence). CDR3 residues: CASSLRDYRAQETQYF. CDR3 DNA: TGTGCCAGCAGCTTGAGGGACTATAGGGCCCAAGAGACCCAGTACTTC.

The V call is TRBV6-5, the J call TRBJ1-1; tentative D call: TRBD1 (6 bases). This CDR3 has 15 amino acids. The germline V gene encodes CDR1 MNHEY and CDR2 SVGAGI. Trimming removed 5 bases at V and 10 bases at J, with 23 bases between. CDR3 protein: CASSKKPAGEGGAFF. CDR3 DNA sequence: TGTGCCAGCAGTAAGAAACCCGCAGGGGAAGGGGGAGCTTTCTTT.

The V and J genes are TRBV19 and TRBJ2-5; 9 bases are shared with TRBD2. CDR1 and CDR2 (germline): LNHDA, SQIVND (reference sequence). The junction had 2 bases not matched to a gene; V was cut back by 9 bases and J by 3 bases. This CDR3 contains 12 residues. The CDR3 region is CARRGGEETQYF. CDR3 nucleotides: TGTGCCAGGCGGGGGGGGGAAGAGACCCAGTACTTC.

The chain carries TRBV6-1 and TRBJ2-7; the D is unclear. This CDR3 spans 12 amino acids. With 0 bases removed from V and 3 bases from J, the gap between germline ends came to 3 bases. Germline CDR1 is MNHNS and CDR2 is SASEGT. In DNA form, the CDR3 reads TGTGCCAGCAGTGAAGCCGGCTACGAGCAGTACTTC. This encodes CASSEAGYEQYF.

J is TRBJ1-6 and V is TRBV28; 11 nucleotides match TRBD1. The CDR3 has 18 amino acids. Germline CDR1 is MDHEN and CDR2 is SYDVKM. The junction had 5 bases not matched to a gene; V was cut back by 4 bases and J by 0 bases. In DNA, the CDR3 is TGTGCCAGCAGTTCCCCGGACAGGGGGCGCTCCTATAATTCACCCCTCCACTTT. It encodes CASSSPDRGRSYNSPLHF. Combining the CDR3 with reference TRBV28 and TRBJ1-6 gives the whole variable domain DVKVTQSSRYLVKRTGEKVFLECVQDMDHENMFWYRQDPGLGLRLIYFSYDVKMKEKGDIPEGYSVSREKKERFSLILESASTNQTSMYLCASSSPDRGRSYNSPLHFGNGTRLTVT.

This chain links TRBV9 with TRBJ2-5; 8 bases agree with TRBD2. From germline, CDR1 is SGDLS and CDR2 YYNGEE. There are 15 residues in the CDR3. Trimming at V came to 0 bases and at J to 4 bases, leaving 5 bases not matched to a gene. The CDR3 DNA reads TGTGCCAGCAGCGTAGAGGGGACTAGGGGAGAGACCCAGTACTTC. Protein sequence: CASSVEGTRGETQYF. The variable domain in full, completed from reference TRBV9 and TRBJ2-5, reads DSGVTQTPKHLITATGQRVTLRCSPRSGDLSVYWYQQSLDQGLQFLIQYYNGEERAKGNILERFSAQQFPDLHSELNLSSLELGDSALYFCASSVEGTRGETQYFGPGTRLLVL.

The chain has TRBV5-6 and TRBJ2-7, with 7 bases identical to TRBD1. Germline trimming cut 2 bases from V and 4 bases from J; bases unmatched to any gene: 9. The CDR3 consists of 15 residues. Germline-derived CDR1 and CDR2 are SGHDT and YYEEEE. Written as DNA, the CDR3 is TGTGCCAGCAGCTTAGGCGCAGGGGGTTTTTACGAGCAGTACTTC. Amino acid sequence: CASSLGAGGFYEQYF.

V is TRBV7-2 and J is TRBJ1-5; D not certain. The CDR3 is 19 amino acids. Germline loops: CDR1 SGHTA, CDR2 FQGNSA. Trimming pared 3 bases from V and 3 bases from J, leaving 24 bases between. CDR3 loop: CASSFRQGSDYKDNQPQHF. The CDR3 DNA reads TGTGCCAGCAGCTTCCGACAAGGTTCCGATTACAAGGACAATCAGCCCCAGCATTTT.

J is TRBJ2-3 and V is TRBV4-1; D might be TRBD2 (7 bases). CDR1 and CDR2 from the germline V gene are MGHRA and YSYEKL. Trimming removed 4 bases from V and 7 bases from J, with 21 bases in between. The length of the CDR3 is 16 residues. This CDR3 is CASSPGGARGANTQYF. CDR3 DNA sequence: TGCGCCAGCAGCCCCGGGGGAGCTCGGGGGGCGAATACGCAGTATTTT.

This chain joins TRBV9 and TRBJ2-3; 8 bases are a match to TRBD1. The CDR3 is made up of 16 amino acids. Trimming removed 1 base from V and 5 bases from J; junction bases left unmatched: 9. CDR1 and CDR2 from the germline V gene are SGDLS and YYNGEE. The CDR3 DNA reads TGTGCCAGCAGCGTACAGGGGGCAGGTTCGGGAGATACGCAGTATTTT. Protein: CASSVQGAGSGDTQYF.

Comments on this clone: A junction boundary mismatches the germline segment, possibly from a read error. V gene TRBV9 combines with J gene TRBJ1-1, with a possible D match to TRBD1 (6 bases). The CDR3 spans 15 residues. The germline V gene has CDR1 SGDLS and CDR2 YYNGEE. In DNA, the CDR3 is TGTGCCAGCACCGTAGAACCCCAGGGGTACACTGAAGCTTTCTTT. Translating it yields CASTVEPQGYTEAFF.

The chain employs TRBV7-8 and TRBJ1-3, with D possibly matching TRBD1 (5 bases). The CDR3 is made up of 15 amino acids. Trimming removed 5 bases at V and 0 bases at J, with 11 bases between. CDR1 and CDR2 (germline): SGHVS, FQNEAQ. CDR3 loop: CASSPDRFSGNTIYF. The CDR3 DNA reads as TGTGCCAGCAGCCCTGACAGATTCTCTGGAAACACCATATATTTT.

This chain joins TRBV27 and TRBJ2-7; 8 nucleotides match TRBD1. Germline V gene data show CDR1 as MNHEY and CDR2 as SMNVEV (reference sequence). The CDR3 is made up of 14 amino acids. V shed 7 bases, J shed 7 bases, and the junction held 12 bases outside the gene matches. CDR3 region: CASTTGTGIGEQYF. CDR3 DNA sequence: TGTGCCAGCACCACCGGGACAGGCATAGGGGAGCAGTACTTC.

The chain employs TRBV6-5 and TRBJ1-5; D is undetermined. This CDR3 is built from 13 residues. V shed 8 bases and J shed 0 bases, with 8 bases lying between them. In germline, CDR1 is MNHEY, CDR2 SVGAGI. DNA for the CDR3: TGTGCCAGCGCTCGGGGTAGCAATCAGCCCCAGCATTTT. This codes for CASARGSNQPQHF.

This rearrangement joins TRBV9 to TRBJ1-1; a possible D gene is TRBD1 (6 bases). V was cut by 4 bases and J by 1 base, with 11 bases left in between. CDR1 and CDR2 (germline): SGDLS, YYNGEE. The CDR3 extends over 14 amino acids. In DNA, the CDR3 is TGTGCCAGCAGCAAGGCACAGGGGAACACTGAAGCTTTCTTT. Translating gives CASSKAQGNTEAFF.

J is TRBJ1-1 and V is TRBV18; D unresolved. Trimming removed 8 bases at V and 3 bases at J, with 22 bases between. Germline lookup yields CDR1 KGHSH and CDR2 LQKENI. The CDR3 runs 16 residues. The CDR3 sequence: CASPGEAGGEHTEAFF. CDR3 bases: TGTGCCAGCCCTGGAGAGGCAGGCGGGGAACACACTGAAGCTTTCTTT.

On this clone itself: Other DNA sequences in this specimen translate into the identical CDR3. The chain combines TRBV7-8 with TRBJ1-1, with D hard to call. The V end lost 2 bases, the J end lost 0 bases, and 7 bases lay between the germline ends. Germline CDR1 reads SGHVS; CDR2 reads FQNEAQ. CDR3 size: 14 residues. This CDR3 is CASSLLTVNTEAFF. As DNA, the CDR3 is TGTGCCAGCAGCTTACTCACGGTGAACACTGAAGCTTTCTTT.

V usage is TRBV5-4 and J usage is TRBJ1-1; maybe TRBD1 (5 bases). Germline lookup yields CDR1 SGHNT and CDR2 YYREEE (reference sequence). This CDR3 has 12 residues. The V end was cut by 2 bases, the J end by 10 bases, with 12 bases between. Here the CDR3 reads CASSFNQGVAFF. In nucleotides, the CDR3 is TGTGCCAGCAGCTTCAATCAGGGTGTAGCTTTCTTT.

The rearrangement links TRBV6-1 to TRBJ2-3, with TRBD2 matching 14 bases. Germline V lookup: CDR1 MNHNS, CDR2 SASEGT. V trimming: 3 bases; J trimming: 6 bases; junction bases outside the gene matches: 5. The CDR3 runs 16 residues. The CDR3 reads CASSERLAGGWDTQYF. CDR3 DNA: TGTGCCAGCAGTGAGAGACTAGCGGGGGGGTGGGATACGCAGTATTTT.

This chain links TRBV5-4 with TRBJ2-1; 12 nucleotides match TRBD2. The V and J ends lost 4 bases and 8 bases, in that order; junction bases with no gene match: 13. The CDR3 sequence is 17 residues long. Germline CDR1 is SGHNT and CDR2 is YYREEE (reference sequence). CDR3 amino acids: CASSRGASGGALDEQFF. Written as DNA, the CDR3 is TGTGCCAGCAGCCGGGGGGCTAGCGGGGGGGCCTTGGATGAGCAGTTCTTC.

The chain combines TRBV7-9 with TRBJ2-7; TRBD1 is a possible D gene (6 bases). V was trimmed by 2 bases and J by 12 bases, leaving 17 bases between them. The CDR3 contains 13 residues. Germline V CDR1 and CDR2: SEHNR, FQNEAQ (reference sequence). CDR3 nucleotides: TGTGCCAGCAGCTTAAACAGCGACAGGAAGCTGTACTTC. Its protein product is CASSLNSDRKLYF.

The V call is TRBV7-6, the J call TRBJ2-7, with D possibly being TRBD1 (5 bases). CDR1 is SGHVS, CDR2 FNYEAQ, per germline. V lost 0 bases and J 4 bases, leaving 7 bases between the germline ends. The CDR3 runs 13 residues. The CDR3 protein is CASSLAQGYEQYF. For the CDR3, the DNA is TGTGCCAGCAGCTTAGCGCAGGGATACGAGCAGTACTTC.

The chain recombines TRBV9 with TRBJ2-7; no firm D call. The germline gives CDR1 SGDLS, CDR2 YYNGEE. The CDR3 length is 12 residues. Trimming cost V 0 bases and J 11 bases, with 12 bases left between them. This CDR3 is CASSVGQFDKYF. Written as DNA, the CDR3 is TGTGCCAGCAGCGTAGGTCAGTTCGACAAGTACTTC. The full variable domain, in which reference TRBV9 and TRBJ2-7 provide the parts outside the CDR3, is DSGVTQTPKHLITATGQRVTLRCSPRSGDLSVYWYQQSLDQGLQFLIQYYNGEERAKGNILERFSAQQFPDLHSELNLSSLELGDSALYFCASSVGQFDKYFGPGTRLTVT.

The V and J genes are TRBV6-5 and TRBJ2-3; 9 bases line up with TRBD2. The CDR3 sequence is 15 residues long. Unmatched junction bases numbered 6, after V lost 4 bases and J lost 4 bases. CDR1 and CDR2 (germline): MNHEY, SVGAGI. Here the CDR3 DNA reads TGTGCCAGCAGTTCCCGGGCGGGGGGGCCAGATACGCAGTATTTT. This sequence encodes CASSSRAGGPDTQYF.

CDR3 protein: CASSQIQGAGEKLFF. CDR3 nucleotide sequence: TGTGCCAGCAGCCAAATACAGGGGGCAGGGGAAAAACTGTTTTTT. This chain uses TRBV11-2 with TRBJ1-4; 9 nucleotides match TRBD1. Germline CDR1 is SGHAT and CDR2 is FQNNGV. This CDR3 is built from 15 residues. The J segment lost 8 bases and the V segment lost 5 bases, leaving 9 bases of the junction unmatched.